The 25 T cell receptor beta chains given below trace back to one sample, sequenced in a study of T cell repertoires in cytomegalovirus infection. TCRdb ran MiXCR on the reads and lists one entry per CDR3 protein. The table includes a few hundred thousand distinct CDR3 sequences, over 8% detected once. The sequencing sample was made of PBMCs. The receptor set was obtained from a human donor in good health (CMV status not recorded). Some clones in this sample may be carry-over from other donors' samples.

This clonotype was seen repeatedly, ten times or more. This rearrangement joins TRBV7-2 to TRBJ1-6, with D perhaps matching TRBD1 (5 bases). Trimming stripped 1 base from V and 8 bases from J, with 9 bases between. Germline-derived CDR1 and CDR2 are SGHTA and FQGNSA. The CDR3 is made up of 14 amino acids. CDR3 amino acids: CASSLGGGDSPLHF. The CDR3 nucleotides are TGTGCCAGCAGCTTAGGGGGGGGGGATTCACCCCTCCACTTT.

This clonotype was observed at least ten times. The J gene is TRBJ2-7, the V gene TRBV7-2, with a weak D call TRBD1 (6 bases). Trimming took 7 bases from V and 3 from J, leaving 22 bases between them. CDR1 and CDR2 (germline): SGHTA, FQGNSA. The CDR3 has 16 residues. Written as DNA, the CDR3 is TGTGCCAGCACCGAGCGGTCTCTGACAGGCAACTACGAGCAGTACTTC. Protein: CASTERSLTGNYEQYF.

V is TRBV29-1 and J is TRBJ2-5, with 8 bases identical to TRBD1. CDR1 is SQVTM, CDR2 ANQGSEA, per germline. This CDR3 region has 13 residues. The junction had 5 bases not matched to a gene; V was cut back by 3 bases and J by 5 bases. CDR3 residues: CSVEGRGRETQYF. The CDR3 DNA reads TGCAGCGTTGAGGGCAGGGGGCGGGAGACCCAGTACTTC.

This chain links TRBV7-2 with TRBJ2-4, with 7 bases that match TRBD2. The ends lost 3 bases at V and 0 bases at J; junction bases unmatched: 11. CDR1 is SGHTA and CDR2 is FQGNSA in the germline V gene. CDR3 size: 18 residues. In DNA form, the CDR3 reads TGTGCCAGCAGCTTGTTGGGAGGGCAGATTCGAGCCAAAAACATTCAGTACTTC. It encodes CASSLLGGQIRAKNIQYF.

As for this clonotype: A clone one base away is much larger, so this may be a read error. The CDR3 here is CASSSSRQGLYEQYF. The CDR3 nucleotides are TGTGCCAGCAGCTCCTCCAGACAGGGGCTCTACGAGCAGTACTTC. V usage is TRBV7-2 and J usage is TRBJ2-7; 8 positions agree with TRBD1. Germline CDR1 reads SGHTA; CDR2 reads FQGNSA. The J segment lost 3 bases and the V segment lost 4 bases, leaving 8 bases of the junction unmatched. The CDR3 spans 15 residues.

This clonotype appeared many times. V is TRBV7-2 and J is TRBJ1-2, with D uncertain. CDR3 length: 13 residues. Per the germline V gene, CDR1 is SGHTA and CDR2 is FQGNSA. V dropped 3 bases and J dropped 6 bases, with 11 bases sitting between them. As DNA, the CDR3 is TGTGCCAGCAGCTTCCTAGTGGTTAATGGCTACACCTTC. Protein: CASSFLVVNGYTF.

This clonotype was detected ten times or more. The chain joins TRBV19 to TRBJ1-4; possible D gene TRBD1, 5 bases. V gave up 5 bases and J gave up 0 bases, with 10 bases separating them. The germline gives CDR1 LNHDA, CDR2 SQIVND (reference sequence). The CDR3 runs 15 residues. The CDR3, as DNA: TGTGCCAGTAGTGACAGCGGTGCAACTAATGAAAAACTGTTTTTT. This codes for CASSDSGATNEKLFF.

This clonotype occurred many times. The chain joins TRBV7-2 to TRBJ1-4; maybe TRBD1 (5 bases). The CDR3 is 14 amino acids. Germline values: CDR1 SGHTA, CDR2 FQGNSA. Trimming shortened V by 5 bases and J by 4 bases, and 11 bases separated the two germline ends. Here the CDR3 DNA reads TGTGCCAGCAGCCGGGACGGTCATAATGAAAAACTGTTTTTT. Protein sequence: CASSRDGHNEKLFF.

V is TRBV24-1 and J is TRBJ1-2, with 9 bases identical to TRBD1. J was trimmed by 4 bases and V by 4 bases; bases with no gene match: 9. Germline CDR1 reads KGHDR; CDR2 reads SFDVKD. This CDR3 has 16 residues. CDR3 bases: TGTGCCACCAGTGACCTTAACGGACAGGGGATCTATGGCTACACCTTC. Translating gives CATSDLNGQGIYGYTF.

This clonotype occurred many times. The chain couples TRBV12-5 to TRBJ1-1; D is unclear. This CDR3 comprises 15 residues. V was trimmed by 5 bases and J by 1 base, leaving 14 bases between them. The V gene's germline CDR1 is LGHNT and CDR2 FRNRAP. The CDR3 DNA follows: TGTGCTAGTGGTCCTCCCACGGGTCGGAACACTGAAGCTTTCTTT. Translation: CASGPPTGRNTEAFF.

This chain's CDR3 is CASSTRGFAGPETQYF. The CDR3 nucleotides read TGTGCCAGCAGCACCCGCGGGTTCGCGGGTCCAGAGACCCAGTACTTC. The chain employs TRBV28 and TRBJ2-5; D may be TRBD2 (5 bases). V dropped 6 bases and J dropped 4 bases, with 21 bases sitting between them. The CDR3 totals 16 residues. The germline gives CDR1 MDHEN, CDR2 SYDVKM.

This clonotype was counted many times. J is TRBJ1-1 and V is TRBV28; TRBD1 matches at 7 bases. This CDR3 is built from 13 residues. Per germline, CDR1 MDHEN and CDR2 SYDVKM. V lost 4 bases and J lost 10; bases outside the gene matches: 9. The CDR3 bases are TGTGCCAGCAGTTCCCGCTACAGGGGTGGAGCTTTCTTT. It is translated as CASSSRYRGGAFF.

This clonotype was detected a few times. V usage is TRBV9 and J usage is TRBJ2-5; D possibly matches TRBD1 or TRBD2 (5 bases each). Deletions cut 2 bases from V and 5 bases from J, with 10 bases between. The CDR3 is 13 residues long. The germline V gene encodes CDR1 SGDLS and CDR2 YYNGEE. CDR3 region: CASSVEGSETQYF. The CDR3 DNA follows: TGTGCCAGCAGCGTTGAGGGGAGTGAGACCCAGTACTTC.

This clonotype occurred many times. CDR3 sequence (DNA): TGTGCCAGCAGCAGTGGAGGGGGGGCGGGAGAAAACATTCAGTACTTC. Translating it yields CASSSGGGAGENIQYF. V usage is TRBV5-4 and J usage is TRBJ2-4; maybe TRBD2 (7 bases). The CDR3 consists of 16 residues. In germline, CDR1 is SGHNT, CDR2 YYREEE (reference sequence). V lost 4 bases to trimming and J lost 5 bases, with 19 bases between them.

This clonotype was picked up a small number of times. The chain has TRBV7-2 and TRBJ2-1, with TRBD1 matching 10 bases. Germline V lookup: CDR1 SGHTA, CDR2 FQGNSA. The CDR3 is 15 residues long. The V and J ends lost 5 bases and 2 bases, in that order; junction bases with no gene match: 3. The CDR3 bases are TGTGCCAGCAGCCTAGGACAGGGGGCCTACAATGAGCAGTTCTTC. It yields the protein CASSLGQGAYNEQFF.

This clonotype has at least ten counts. This chain joins TRBV27 and TRBJ1-2; a weak D match, TRBD1 (5 bases). Germline V gene sequence: CDR1 MNHEY, CDR2 SMNVEV (reference sequence). V lost 8 bases and J lost 0, with 19 bases in between. This CDR3 contains 16 residues. The CDR3 region has the DNA TGTGCCAGCGGATTTCTAGGGACGGCTACTAACTATGGCTACACCTTC. It translates to CASGFLGTATNYGYTF.

This clonotype was found many times. The rearrangement joins TRBV14 to TRBJ2-1; no reliable D call. The length of the CDR3 is 13 residues. The ends were cut back, 0 bases at V and 12 bases at J, with 12 bases in the middle. Germline values: CDR1 SGHDN, CDR2 FVKESK. CDR3: CASSQDVAFGQFF. DNA of the CDR3: TGTGCCAGCAGCCAAGATGTGGCTTTCGGGCAGTTCTTC.

A few counts support this clonotype. The chain links TRBV7-2 to TRBJ1-4, with a possible D match to TRBD1 (6 bases). The V end was cut by 6 bases, the J end by 8 bases, with 25 bases between. The germline V gene encodes CDR1 SGHTA and CDR2 FQGNSA. The CDR3 totals 17 residues. CDR3 DNA sequence: TGTGCCAGCAGTCTACTCCTGGGGGCAGGGTTAGAGGAAAAACTGTTTTTT. It yields the protein CASSLLLGAGLEEKLFF.

This clonotype appeared many times. CDR3 protein: CASSPLTGQLMNTEAFF. Here the CDR3 DNA reads TGTGCCAGCAGCCCCCTTACAGGACAGCTAATGAACACTGAAGCTTTCTTT. This chain joins TRBV7-8 and TRBJ1-1; tentative D call: TRBD1 (6 bases). Looked up from germline, CDR1 is SGHVS and CDR2 is FQNEAQ. V was shortened by 5 bases and J by 0 bases, with 19 bases between the two germline ends. The CDR3 runs to 17 residues.

This clonotype was recorded a few times. V and J are TRBV10-3 and TRBJ1-2; D ambiguous. The germline CDR1 and CDR2 sequences are ENHRY and SYGVKD. The V end lost 6 bases, the J end lost 3 bases, and 11 bases lay between the germline ends. The CDR3 is 13 amino acids. CDR3 nucleotides: TGTGCCATCAGGATTAAGGGTGACTATGGCTACACCTTC. Its protein product is CAIRIKGDYGYTF.

The gene calls are TRBV7-2 and TRBJ2-7, with 8 bases lining up with TRBD2. The J segment lost 5 bases and the V segment lost 2 bases, leaving 11 bases of the junction unmatched. Germline CDR1 is SGHTA and CDR2 is FQGNSA. The CDR3 has 16 residues. In DNA form, the CDR3 reads TGTGCCAGCAGCTTAAGGGCGAGCGGGAGAAATGACGAGCAGTACTTC. It specifies CASSLRASGRNDEQYF.

The chain is built from TRBV12-5 and TRBJ2-5; 10 nucleotides match TRBD1. Germline CDR1 reads LGHNT; CDR2 reads FRNRAP. The ends lost 10 bases at V and 5 bases at J; junction bases unmatched: 4. The CDR3 has 12 residues. CDR3: CATAGQGETQYF. The CDR3 DNA sequence: TGTGCTACAGCGGGACAGGGGGAGACCCAGTACTTC.

This clonotype was recorded many times. The V gene is TRBV7-9, the J gene TRBJ1-1; 7 positions match TRBD1. Germline CDR1 reads SEHNR; CDR2 reads FQNEAQ (reference sequence). V lost 7 bases, J lost 4 bases, and 9 bases stayed unmatched. The CDR3 covers 14 residues. In DNA form, the CDR3 reads TGTGCCAGCACTAGGGAGTCAGGGGGCACTGAAGCTTTCTTT. It codes for CASTRESGGTEAFF.

The gene calls are TRBV12-3 or TRBV12-4 and TRBJ2-4; no clear D gene. The CDR3 has 15 amino acids. Trimming pared 3 bases from V and 7 bases from J, leaving 16 bases between. The CDR3, as DNA: TGTGCCAGCAGTTTGGAAGCCGGGCGGATGAACATTCAGTACTTC. Protein: CASSLEAGRMNIQYF.

This clonotype was counted ten times or more. The chain recombines TRBV15 with TRBJ2-7; 7 bases line up with TRBD2. The CDR3 runs to 17 residues. Germline lookup yields CDR1 LNHNV and CDR2 YYDKDF (reference sequence). Trimming cost V 4 bases and J 0 bases; bases outside gene matches: 12. The CDR3 DNA is TGTGCCACCAGCATTGGGGTTGGGCTAGCGGCCTCCTACGAGCAGTACTTC. Its protein is CATSIGVGLAASYEQYF.